A single TCR beta chain is shown here with its context. Its antigen is unknown. This CDR3 has 15 amino acids. V lost 4 bases to trimming and J lost 5 bases, with 12 bases between them. Germline values: CDR1 LNHDA, CDR2 SQIVND (reference sequence). This specimen belongs to a study of cytomegalovirus exposure and HLA in healthy donors. Study-level findings and limits: Highly shared variants forming one cluster were likely a sequencing artifact.

The PCR made use of 60 Vbeta and 13 Jbeta primers. Libraries were prepared by immunoSEQ multiplex PCR; TCRdb keeps only in-frame clonotypes and omits some of them. The repertoire holds around 100,000 clones, with 81% as singletons. Specimen: PBMCs. The receptor comes from a middle-aged man in good health and CMV-seropositive. This chain uses TRBV19 with TRBJ1-6; D is uncertain. The CDR3 sequence: CASSTLSEDNSPLHF. The CDR3 DNA reads TGTGCCAGTAGTACTCTCTCCGAGGATAATTCACCCCTCCACTTT.